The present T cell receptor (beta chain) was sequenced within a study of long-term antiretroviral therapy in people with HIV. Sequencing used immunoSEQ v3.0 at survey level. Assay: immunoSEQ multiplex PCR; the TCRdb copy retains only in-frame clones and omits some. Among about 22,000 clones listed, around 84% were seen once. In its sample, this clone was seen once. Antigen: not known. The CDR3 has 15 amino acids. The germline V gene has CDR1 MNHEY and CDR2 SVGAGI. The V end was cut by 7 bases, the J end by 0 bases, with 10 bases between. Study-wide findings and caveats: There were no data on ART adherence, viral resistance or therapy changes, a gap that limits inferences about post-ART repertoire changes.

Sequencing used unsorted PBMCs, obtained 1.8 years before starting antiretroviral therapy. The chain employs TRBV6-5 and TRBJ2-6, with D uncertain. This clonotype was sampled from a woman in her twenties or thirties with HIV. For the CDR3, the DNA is TGTGCCAGCACCGACCCCCGCTCTGGGGCCAACGTCCTGACTTTC. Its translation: CASTDPRSGANVLTF.